The 13 T cell receptor beta chains reported below all come from one sample, sequenced in a study of metastatic and nonmetastatic thyroid tumors. Each patient went into thyroid surgery without having received any treatment. TCRdb reprocessed the PCR reads via MiXCR. Of about 93,000 clones in the sample, roughly 12% were seen once. Sequencing was done on a sample of blood. These receptors were taken from a female donor with papillary thyroid cancer or a benign thyroid nodule (not recorded which). Some clones in this sample may be carry-over from other donors' samples.

This clone was seen many times. This chain uses TRBV7-2 with TRBJ2-7; D is undetermined. V was clipped by 2 bases and J by 4 bases, with 15 bases between them. CDR1 SGHTA and CDR2 FQGNSA come from the germline V gene. This CDR3 is 15 amino acids long. The CDR3 region has the DNA TGTGCCAGCAGCTTAAGTTCCAAAGCCGAGTACGAGCAGTACTTC. As protein: CASSLSSKAEYEQYF.

In its sample, this clone was seen a few times. This may arise from a read error, as a much more abundant clone is one base away. V is TRBV7-9 and J is TRBJ1-1; D is unclear. Deletions cut 2 bases from V and 8 bases from J, with 12 bases between. Germline lookup yields CDR1 SEHNR and CDR2 FQNEAQ (reference sequence). This CDR3 spans 13 amino acids. CDR3 in amino acids: CASSLCQRMEAFF. For the CDR3, the DNA is TGTGCCAGCAGCTTATGCCAGCGCATGGAAGCTTTCTTT.

This clone was detected a few times. One base away lies a much larger clone, so this may be a sequencing read error. The sample holds other DNA sequences that translate to the same CDR3. This rearrangement joins TRBV28 to TRBJ2-2, with D perhaps matching TRBD2 (5 bases). The CDR3 is 12 amino acids. Germline CDR1 reads MDHEN; CDR2 reads SYDVKM. The CDR3 DNA is TGTGCCAGCAGTTTAAGGACCGGGGAGCTGTTCTTT. It yields the protein CASSLRTGELFF.

Ten or more counts support this clone. This chain joins TRBV19 and TRBJ2-2; TRBD2 might be the D (6 bases). Germline V gene lookup returns CDR1 LNHDA and CDR2 SQIVND (reference sequence). The V end lost 3 bases, the J end lost 2 bases, and 10 bases lay between the germline ends. This CDR3 is built from 15 residues. The CDR3 reads CASSIGTPNTGELFF. DNA of the CDR3: TGTGCCAGTAGTATCGGGACTCCTAACACCGGGGAGCTGTTTTTT.

This clone was counted many times. This rearrangement joins TRBV4-3 to TRBJ1-2; D gene ambiguous. Germline V gene sequence: CDR1 LGHNA, CDR2 YSLEER. The CDR3 extends over 12 amino acids. Deletions cut 3 bases from V and 7 bases from J, with 9 bases between. The CDR3 DNA is TGCGCCAGCAGCCAGGGTCCGGGTGGCTACACCTTC. Protein sequence: CASSQGPGGYTF.

At least ten counts were recorded for this clone. The chain uses TRBV9 and TRBJ2-5; D tentatively reads TRBD1 or TRBD2 (5 bases each). Looked up from germline, CDR1 is SGDLS and CDR2 is YYNGEE. Trimming pared 2 bases from V and 3 bases from J, leaving 14 bases between. The CDR3 is 15 amino acids. This chain's CDR3 is CASSVTGRGEETQYF. CDR3 bases: TGTGCCAGCAGCGTGACGGGACGTGGGGAAGAGACCCAGTACTTC.

This clone was counted at least ten times. This chain connects TRBV20-1 to TRBJ2-7; maybe TRBD2 (5 bases). This CDR3 is 12 amino acids long. In germline, CDR1 is DFQATT, CDR2 SNEGSKA (reference sequence). The V end was cut by 0 bases, the J end by 6 bases, with 9 bases between. CDR3 coding DNA: TGCAGTGCTAGAGATCTAGGGAGCGAGCAGTACTTC. Encoded protein: CSARDLGSEQYF.

The table lists this clone with many counts. CDR3 protein: CASSITGSGAFF. CDR3 DNA sequence: TGTGCCAGTAGTATAACGGGAAGTGGGGCTTTCTTT. The chain uses TRBV19 and TRBJ1-1; D not certain. Germline CDR1 and CDR2: LNHDA and SQIVND (reference sequence). Trimming removed 2 bases from V and 11 bases from J, with 12 bases in between. The CDR3 covers 12 residues.

This clone was detected ten times or more. This may be a read error, as it is one base from a much larger clone. This chain connects TRBV27 to TRBJ2-7, with TRBD1 as a possible D gene (5 bases). The CDR3 runs to 14 residues. CDR1 and CDR2 from the germline V gene are MNHEY and SMNVEV (reference sequence). CDR3 sequence: CVSSFQGPTYEQYF. CDR3 nucleotides: TGTGTCAGCAGTTTCCAGGGTCCGACCTACGAGCAGTACTTC.

This clone was seen at least ten times. The gene calls are TRBV7-2 and TRBJ2-5; D remains ambiguous. Deletions cut 3 bases from V and 7 bases from J, with 12 bases between. Germline values: CDR1 SGHTA, CDR2 FQGNSA. The CDR3 length is 13 residues. CDR3 sequence reads: CASSLEPLGTQYF. The CDR3 DNA reads as TGTGCCAGCAGCTTGGAGCCTCTGGGGACCCAGTACTTC.

This clone showed up many times. The genes are TRBV20-1 and TRBJ2-7, with 11 bases that match TRBD1. Germline assignment: CDR1 DFQATT and CDR2 SNEGSKA (reference sequence). The CDR3 sequence is 13 residues long. V trimming: 6 bases; J trimming: 5 bases; junction bases outside the gene matches: 6. The CDR3 loop is CSAHLDRGHEQYF. CDR3 DNA: TGCAGTGCGCACCTGGACAGGGGGCACGAGCAGTACTTC.

This clone was counted only a few times. One base away lies a much larger clone, so this may be a sequencing read error. This sample also contains other DNA sequences that code for the same CDR3. The chain uses TRBV24-1 and TRBJ2-3, with 12 positions matching TRBD1. The CDR3 sequence is 16 residues long. Trimming removed 5 bases from V and 4 bases from J; junction bases left unmatched: 6. Germline V lookup: CDR1 KGHDR, CDR2 SFDVKD. CDR3 bases: TGTGCCACCAGTGCCCCGGGACAGGGGGCCTCAGATACGCAGTATTTT. Residues: CATSAPGQGASDTQYF.

This clone was detected ten times or more. The CDR3 nucleotides are TGTGCCAGCAGCGGGACCGTCCTCGCGGCTTTCTTT. Its translation: CASSGTVLAAFF. The V call is TRBV6-2 or TRBV6-3, the J call TRBJ1-1; D is perhaps TRBD1 (5 bases). Trimming left V 6 bases short and J 11 bases short, with 16 bases between. Germline lookup yields CDR1 MNHEY and CDR2 SVGEGT. This CDR3 contains 12 residues.